What follows are 31 T cell receptor beta chains derived from one specimen sequenced in a study of cytomegalovirus exposure and HLA in healthy donors. Produced via immunoSEQ multiplex PCR; TCRdb's table is partial and in-frame only. The sample lists 150,000 to 200,000 clones; approximately 96% were seen once. Sequenced input: PBMCs. These receptors were obtained from a woman younger than 30 in good health and CMV-seronegative.

The CDR3 loop is CATRTGQGGNYGYTF. The DNA for the CDR3 is TGTGCCACCCGGACCGGACAGGGTGGAAACTATGGCTACACCTTC. The rearrangement uses TRBV6-1 and TRBJ1-2; 8 nucleotides align to TRBD1. The trim removed 10 bases at V and 2 bases at J, leaving 12 bases unmatched. Germline CDR1 is MNHNS and CDR2 is SASEGT. CDR3 size: 15 residues.

The chain recombines TRBV7-9 with TRBJ2-2, with a tentative D call TRBD1 (5 bases). The CDR3 has 15 residues. V lost 7 bases, J lost 0 bases, and 12 bases lay in between. CDR1 SEHNR and CDR2 FQNEAQ come from the germline V gene (reference sequence). The CDR3 DNA follows: TGTGCCAGCACCCGAGACAGTCCGAACACCGGGGAGCTGTTTTTT. Translating gives CASTRDSPNTGELFF.

This clone occurred many times. The chain has TRBV5-5 and TRBJ2-3; 15 bases are a match to TRBD2. V gave up 4 bases and J gave up 6 bases; unmatched junction bases: 9. The CDR3 covers 17 residues. Germline lookup yields CDR1 SGHKS and CDR2 YYEKEE (reference sequence). This chain's CDR3 is CASSTQGLAGGPDTQYF. The CDR3 DNA reads as TGTGCCAGCAGCACGCAAGGACTAGCGGGGGGGCCTGATACGCAGTATTTT. Combining the CDR3 with reference TRBV5-5 and TRBJ2-3 gives the whole variable domain DAGVTQSPTHLIKTRGQQVTLRCSPISGHKSVSWYQQVLGQGPQFIFQYYEKEERGRGNFPDRFSARQFPNYSSELNVNALLLGDSALYLCASSTQGLAGGPDTQYFGPGTRLTVL.

This chain links TRBV6-5 with TRBJ1-1, with no clear D. In germline, CDR1 is MNHEY, CDR2 SVGAGI. This CDR3 spans 14 amino acids. With 2 bases removed from V and 6 bases from J, the gap between germline ends came to 13 bases. The CDR3 sequence is CASSYGGVGAEAFF. In DNA, the CDR3 is TGTGCCAGCAGTTACGGCGGGGTTGGTGCTGAAGCTTTCTTT.

The chain is built from TRBV6-5 and TRBJ1-2, with TRBD1 matching over 9 bases. After removal of 5 bases from V and 6 bases from J, the junction contained 4 bases not matched to a gene. This CDR3 is built from 13 residues. Germline values: CDR1 MNHEY, CDR2 SVGAGI. The CDR3 nucleotides are TGTGCCAGCAGTGCACAGGGGGCGGATGGCTACACCTTC. This codes for CASSAQGADGYTF.

The J gene is TRBJ2-2, the V gene TRBV5-6, with 8 nucleotides matching TRBD1. The CDR3 has 17 residues. Losses at the gene ends were 3 bases for V and 4 bases for J; bases not matched to a gene: 11. Germline assignment: CDR1 SGHDT and CDR2 YYEEEE. As DNA, the CDR3 is TGTGCCAGCAGCTCGGTACCAGGGGGCGCGGTCACCGGGGAGCTGTTTTTT. It encodes CASSSVPGGAVTGELFF.

Details on this clone: The junction departs from the called germline gene at one end, perhaps through a read error. V usage is TRBV7-7 and J usage is TRBJ2-7; 9 bases map to TRBD2. The CDR3 covers 14 residues. Per the germline V gene, CDR1 is SSHAT and CDR2 is FNYEAQ (reference sequence). The CDR3 reads CASSSSSGDGEQYF. The CDR3 DNA is TGTGCTAGCAGCTCCTCTAGCGGGGATGGGGAGCAGTACTTC.

This chain links TRBV5-8 with TRBJ1-6; D possibly corresponds to TRBD1 (6 bases). The CDR3 spans 14 residues. Looked up from germline, CDR1 is SGHTS and CDR2 is YDEGEE. V dropped 4 bases and J dropped 10 bases, with 15 bases sitting between them. CDR3 in DNA: TGTGCCAGCAGCCACAACAGGGCAGGGTCACCCCTCCACTTT. As protein: CASSHNRAGSPLHF.

The rearrangement links TRBV14 to TRBJ2-3; 7 bases match TRBD1. Germline CDR1 and CDR2: SGHDN and FVKESK. V shed 5 bases, J shed 6 bases, and the junction held 17 bases outside the gene matches. The CDR3 is 17 amino acids. CDR3 residues: CASSAKPTGWFMDTQYF. In nucleotides, the CDR3 is TGTGCCAGCAGCGCTAAACCGACAGGGTGGTTTATGGATACGCAGTATTTT.

The chain carries TRBV5-1 and TRBJ1-4; unclear D gene. The germline gives CDR1 SGHRS, CDR2 YFSETQ. Deletions cut 0 bases from V and 7 bases from J, with 4 bases between. CDR3 size: 12 residues. The DNA for the CDR3 is TGCGCCAGCAGCTTGGTCGGTGAAAAACTGTTTTTT. Its translation: CASSLVGEKLFF.

J is TRBJ1-1 and V is TRBV12-5, with 7 bases identical to TRBD1. This CDR3 is built from 13 residues. The V gene end was trimmed by 6 bases and the J gene end by 8 bases; junction bases not matched to a gene: 9. In germline, CDR1 is LGHNT, CDR2 FRNRAP. Here the CDR3 reads CASGFHDRAEAFF. The CDR3 coding sequence is TGTGCTAGTGGCTTCCACGACAGGGCAGAAGCTTTCTTT.

This clone came up once. The genes are TRBV7-8 and TRBJ2-7; possible D gene TRBD1, 6 bases. Trimming stripped 5 bases from V and 7 bases from J, with 18 bases between. Germline V gene lookup returns CDR1 SGHVS and CDR2 FQNEAQ. The CDR3 has 14 residues. The CDR3 sequence: CASSLGQSRGEQYF. CDR3 sequence (DNA): TGTGCCAGCAGCCTAGGACAGTCAAGGGGGGAGCAGTACTTC. Complete variable domain (other parts from reference TRBV7-8 and TRBJ2-7): GAGVSQSPRYKVAKRGQDVALRCDPISGHVSLFWYQQALGQGPEFLTYFQNEAQLDKSGLPSDRFFAERPEGSVSTLKIQRTQQEDSAVYLCASSLGQSRGEQYFGPGTRLTVT.

The chain joins TRBV15 to TRBJ2-7; 7 bases are a match to TRBD2. The CDR3 has 17 amino acids. J lost 6 bases, V lost 1 base, and 15 bases had no gene match. Germline V gene data show CDR1 as LNHNV and CDR2 as YYDKDF (reference sequence). CDR3 protein: CATSRARGSRDPREQYF. The CDR3 bases are TGTGCCACCAGCAGAGCCCGCGGGAGCAGGGACCCTCGCGAGCAGTACTTC.

The chain is built from TRBV11-3 and TRBJ2-1; D unclear. The CDR3 consists of 15 residues. Germline V lookup: CDR1 SGHNT, CDR2 YENEEA. V was pared by 0 bases and J by 2 bases, with 8 bases between. The CDR3 nucleotides are TGTGCCAGCAGCTTAGATCCAGTTGCCTACAATGAGCAGTTCTTC. Translating gives CASSLDPVAYNEQFF.

The V and J genes are TRBV18 and TRBJ2-1, with 11 bases fitting TRBD2. Germline-derived CDR1 and CDR2 are KGHSH and LQKENI. The CDR3 totals 15 residues. V lost 1 base to trimming and J lost 5 bases; unmatched junction nucleotides: 1. For the CDR3, the DNA is TGTGCCAGCTCACCACAACTAGCGGGGGACAATGAGCAGTTCTTC. It encodes CASSPQLAGDNEQFF.

The chain has TRBV6-1 and TRBJ1-1, with TRBD1 matching 7 bases. The CDR3 loop spans 13 amino acids. J gave up 0 bases and V 8 bases, and 3 bases lay outside the gene matches. Germline V gives CDR1 MNHNS, CDR2 SASEGT. CDR3 loop: CASRQGMNTEAFF. CDR3 bases: TGTGCCAGCCGACAGGGTATGAACACTGAAGCTTTCTTT.

This clone showed up just once. The chain is built from TRBV18 and TRBJ1-2, with a tentative D call TRBD1 (6 bases). Germline-derived CDR1 and CDR2 are KGHSH and LQKENI. V was clipped by 3 bases and J by 6 bases, with 20 bases between them. This CDR3 contains 16 residues. CDR3 residues: CASSPGTGRAVDGYTF. The CDR3 DNA reads as TGTGCCAGCTCACCCGGAACAGGGCGGGCAGTAGATGGCTACACCTTC.

The V and J genes are TRBV2 and TRBJ1-1; perhaps TRBD1 as D (5 bases). V was trimmed by 10 bases and J by 3 bases, leaving 12 bases between them. The germline gives CDR1 SNHLY, CDR2 FYNNEI. CDR3 length equals 12 residues. CDR3 amino acids: CAIPRGDTEAFF. The CDR3 nucleotides read TGTGCCATCCCGCGGGGGGACACTGAAGCTTTCTTT.

A remark on this clone: One end of the junction does not line up with germline, which may come from a read error. The chain is built from TRBV7-7 and TRBJ2-5; a weak D match, TRBD2 (6 bases). The CDR3 length is 18 residues. The V gene's germline CDR1 is SSHAT and CDR2 FNYEAQ (reference sequence). The CDR3 is CASSLDGSRGLGEETQYF. Here the CDR3 DNA reads TGTGCTAGCAGCTTAGACGGGTCCCGGGGGTTGGGGGAAGAGACCCAGTACTTC.

The chain combines TRBV7-2 with TRBJ2-2, with 13 positions matching TRBD2. This CDR3 is 15 amino acids long. V shed 5 bases, J shed 3 bases, and the junction held 0 bases outside the gene matches. Germline V CDR1 and CDR2: SGHTA, FQGNSA. The CDR3 coding sequence is TGTGCCAGCAGCACTAGCGGGGGGGACACCGGGGAGCTGTTTTTT. It specifies CASSTSGGDTGELFF.

Only one count was recorded for this clone. The chain uses TRBV19 and TRBJ1-1; TRBD1 agrees at 8 bases. Germline trimming cut 10 bases from V and 4 bases from J; bases unmatched to any gene: 8. The germline V gene encodes CDR1 LNHDA and CDR2 SQIVND (reference sequence). The CDR3 sequence is 13 residues long. DNA for the CDR3: TGTGCCACCAGACAGGGGCTTGGCACTGAAGCTTTCTTT. It yields the protein CATRQGLGTEAFF.

This chain joins TRBV7-2 and TRBJ2-7; TRBD1 might be the D (6 bases). This CDR3 is 14 amino acids long. The germline V gene encodes CDR1 SGHTA and CDR2 FQGNSA. V lost 4 bases, J lost 3 bases, and 13 bases lay in between. For the CDR3, the DNA is TGTGCCAGCAGCTCAAGAATACAGGGCTACGAGCAGTACTTC. It encodes CASSSRIQGYEQYF.

This chain uses TRBV15 with TRBJ1-4; 10 nucleotides align to TRBD1. The length of the CDR3 is 15 residues. Germline V gene sequence: CDR1 LNHNV, CDR2 YYDKDF (reference sequence). Trimming took 1 base from V and 4 from J; bases not matched to a gene: 0. CDR3 protein: CATSRGDRGNEKLFF. The CDR3 nucleotides are TGTGCCACCAGCAGAGGGGACAGGGGTAATGAAAAACTGTTTTTT.

The chain links TRBV7-2 to TRBJ2-1, with D possibly TRBD2 on 6 matching bases. Germline V gene data show CDR1 as SGHTA and CDR2 as FQGNSA. V dropped 5 bases and J dropped 3 bases, with 8 bases sitting between them. The CDR3 has 13 residues. The CDR3: CASSPDYYNEQFF. In nucleotides, the CDR3 is TGTGCCAGCAGCCCGGACTACTACAATGAGCAGTTCTTC. The full variable domain, with the rest looked up from reference TRBV7-2 and TRBJ2-1, is GAGVSQSPSNKVTEKGKDVELRCDPISGHTALYWYRQSLGQGLEFLIYFQGNSAPDKSGLPSDRFSAERTGGSVSTLTIQRTQQEDSAVYLCASSPDYYNEQFFGPGTRLTVL.

The chain has TRBV9 and TRBJ2-2; D possibly corresponds to TRBD1 (6 bases). The CDR3 sequence is 14 residues long. Germline CDR1 reads SGDLS; CDR2 reads YYNGEE. V was cut by 3 bases and J by 3 bases, with 9 bases left in between. In DNA form, the CDR3 reads TGTGCCAGCAGCGCACAGGGAGACACCGGGGAGCTGTTTTTT. Protein product: CASSAQGDTGELFF.

V and J are TRBV19 and TRBJ1-2; D uncertain. Trimming cost V 1 base and J 4 bases, with 10 bases left between them. The CDR3 covers 14 residues. The germline V gene has CDR1 LNHDA and CDR2 SQIVND (reference sequence). The CDR3 DNA sequence: TGTGCCAGTAGTATAGGACCCCGCGGCTATGGCTACACCTTC. Protein: CASSIGPRGYGYTF.

This clone has just one count. The rearrangement uses TRBV5-1 and TRBJ1-2; 9 bases agree with TRBD1. The V and J ends lost 5 bases and 0 bases, in that order; junction bases with no gene match: 14. Germline CDR1 reads SGHRS; CDR2 reads YFSETQ. The CDR3 loop spans 18 amino acids. This CDR3 is CASRGAVSRDRANYGYTF. The CDR3 DNA follows: TGCGCCAGCAGGGGTGCCGTCTCGAGGGACAGGGCTAACTATGGCTACACCTTC.

The chain joins TRBV9 to TRBJ1-1; possibly TRBD1 for D (5 bases). V was trimmed by 0 bases and J by 5 bases, leaving 11 bases between them. Per germline, CDR1 SGDLS and CDR2 YYNGEE. The CDR3 covers 14 residues. CDR3 loop: CASSVATAGTEAFF. Written as DNA, the CDR3 is TGTGCCAGCAGCGTAGCTACCGCAGGGACTGAAGCTTTCTTT.

Written as DNA, the CDR3 is TGTGCCAGCAGCACGAGACAAACCCGGCAAGAGACCCAGTACTTC. Its protein is CASSTRQTRQETQYF. The rearrangement links TRBV5-4 to TRBJ2-5; D gene uncertain. The ends were cut back, 4 bases at V and 2 bases at J, with 15 bases in the middle. Per germline, CDR1 SGHNT and CDR2 YYREEE (reference sequence). The CDR3 consists of 15 residues.

This clone has more than one count but fewer than ten. V and J are TRBV6-1 and TRBJ1-2, with 9 nucleotides matching TRBD1. The V gene's germline CDR1 is MNHNS and CDR2 SASEGT. There are 14 residues in the CDR3. After removal of 6 bases from V and 8 bases from J, the junction contained 10 bases not matched to a gene. CDR3 sequence: CASRLWDREGGYTF. CDR3 nucleotide sequence: TGTGCCAGCAGACTCTGGGACAGGGAAGGAGGCTACACCTTC.

This clone was seen a single time. V gene TRBV2 combines with J gene TRBJ1-1; D is perhaps TRBD1 (5 bases). In germline, CDR1 is SNHLY, CDR2 FYNNEI. V was clipped by 5 bases and J by 0 bases, with 13 bases between them. The CDR3 is 15 amino acids. The CDR3 nucleotides are TGTGCCAGCAGTCCCCATCAGGGTATGAACACTGAAGCTTTCTTT. Its protein product is CASSPHQGMNTEAFF.